This T cell receptor beta chain stems from a study of identifying expanded T cells in peripheral blood. Here immunoSEQ multiplex PCR was the method, and the copy in TCRdb shows in-frame clones only, minus some. The repertoire has over 100,000 clones, about 87% of them found once; the top ten carry under 9%. Trimming at V came to 6 bases and at J to 7 bases, leaving 10 bases not matched to a gene. CDR1 and CDR2 from the germline V gene are SNHLY and FYNNEI. CDR3 length: 15 residues. Findings of the study overall: Variance in clone template counts between roughly two-week samples significantly increased with total template count across all healthy donors.

About this clone itself: Antigen unknown.

No infections or other immune events were documented during collection. The J gene is TRBJ1-5, the V gene TRBV2, with TRBD1 matching over 9 bases. The clonotype comes from a person aged 18 to 69 in good health. The sequencing sample was made of blood. The CDR3 nucleotides are TGTGCCAGCAGGGTCGGCACAGGGGGCATCCAGCCCCAGCATTTT. Its protein is CASRVGTGGIQPQHF. The variable domain in full, with the rest retrieved from reference TRBV2 and TRBJ1-5, is EPEVTQTPSHQVTQMGQEVILRCVPISNHLYFYWYRQILGQKVEFLVSFYNNEISEKSEIFDDQFSVERPDGSNFTLKIRSTKLEDSAMYFCASRVGTGGIQPQHFGDGTRLSIL.